The T cell receptor beta chain under discussion was sequenced for a study of beta chain features in type 1 diabetes. Study results and limitations: The study found that naive, central memory and Treg TCRB repertoires appeared more similar in patients than in healthy donors. Patients and controls would be equally affected if PCR favored shorter templates. Highly expressing activated T cells could be over-counted with a cDNA template. Type 1 diabetes patients had TCRB CDR3s that were shorter (moderately but significantly so) in all four CD4+ subsets.

About this clone: Its antigen is unidentified.

Since all of the isolated RNA was reverse transcribed, expressed TCRB transcripts were what got sequenced. Using immunoSEQ multiplex PCR, the repertoire was profiled, and TCRdb retains in-frame clones only, with some absent. The table records about 660,000 clones, around 15% of them present only once. This CDR3 comprises 18 residues. The germline CDR1 and CDR2 sequences are MGHDK and SYGVNS. The trim removed 6 bases at V and 1 base at J, leaving 15 bases unmatched. Each of the sorted populations had a purity greater than 98%. This TCR derives from a man between 18 and 29 years old with type 1 diabetes. V and J are TRBV25-1 and TRBJ1-1; 9 bases are shared with TRBD1. The sample was naive CD4+ T cells from blood. CDR3 in DNA: TGTGCCAGCAGGGCCACCGCGGGACAGGGCCTGGGGAACACTGAAGCTTTCTTT. This translates into CASRATAGQGLGNTEAFF.